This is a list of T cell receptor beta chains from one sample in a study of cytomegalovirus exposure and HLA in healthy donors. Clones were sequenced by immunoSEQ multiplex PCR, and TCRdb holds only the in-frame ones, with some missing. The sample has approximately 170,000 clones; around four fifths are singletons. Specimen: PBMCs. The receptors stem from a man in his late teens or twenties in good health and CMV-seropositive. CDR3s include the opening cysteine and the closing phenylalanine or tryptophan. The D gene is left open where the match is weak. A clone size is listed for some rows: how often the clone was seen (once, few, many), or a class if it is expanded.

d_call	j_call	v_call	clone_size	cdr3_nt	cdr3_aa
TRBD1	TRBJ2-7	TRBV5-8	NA	TGTGCCAGCAGCGCGGGGATACGGACAGGGCCGACCTACGAGCAGTACTTC	CASSAGIRTGPTYEQYF
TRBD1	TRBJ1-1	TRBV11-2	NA	TGTGCCAGCAGCCTGATCCCCGGGACAGGGCTGGAAGCTTTCTTT	CASSLIPGTGLEAFF
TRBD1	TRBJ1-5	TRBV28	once	TGTGCCAGCAGATCCGGGACAGTAGTGAATCAGCCCCAGCATTTT	CASRSGTVVNQPQHF
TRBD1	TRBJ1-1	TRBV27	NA	TGCGCCAGCAGTACCCGGACAGGGGGCACTGAAGCTTTCTTT	CASSTRTGGTEAFF
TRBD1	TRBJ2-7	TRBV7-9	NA	TGTGCCAGCAGCGACAGGGGGTATGGGGAGCAGTACTTC	CASSDRGYGEQYF
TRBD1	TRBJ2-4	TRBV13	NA	TGTGCCAGCAGCCAATGGGGACAGGGAAACATTCAGTACTTC	CASSQWGQGNIQYF
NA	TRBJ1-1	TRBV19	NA	TGTGCCAGTAGTATAGTAGGCCCGCAGGGTCCCACTGAAGCTTTCTTT	CASSIVGPQGPTEAFF
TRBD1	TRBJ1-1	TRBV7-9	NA	TGTGCCAGCAGCTTAGACAGGGGCACTGAAGCTTTCTTT	CASSLDRGTEAFF
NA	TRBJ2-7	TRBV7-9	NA	TGTGCCAGCAGCTATTATTTGGAGGGCCTGTACGAGCAGTACTTC	CASSYYLEGLYEQYF
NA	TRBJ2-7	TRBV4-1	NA	TGCGCCAGCAGCCAAATCCCAGGGGTCGGCGAGCAGTACTTC	CASSQIPGVGEQYF
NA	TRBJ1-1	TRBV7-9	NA	TGTGCCAGCAGCTTATTAGAACCGGAAGCTTTCTTT	CASSLLEPEAFF
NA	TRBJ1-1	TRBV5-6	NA	TGTGCCAGCAGCCTCACCGCCTGGATGACAGGCACTGAAGCTTTCTTT	CASSLTAWMTGTEAFF
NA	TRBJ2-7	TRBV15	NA	TGTGCCACCAGCAGAGACCAGGGTCTGGTGTACGAGCAGTACTTC	CATSRDQGLVYEQYF
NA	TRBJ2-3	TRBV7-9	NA	TGTGCCAGCAGCCAAGAGACAGATACGCAGTATTTT	CASSQETDTQYF
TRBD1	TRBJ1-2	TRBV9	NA	TGTGCCAGCAGCGCCGAGGGACAGGCGATCTATGGCTACACCTTC	CASSAEGQAIYGYTF
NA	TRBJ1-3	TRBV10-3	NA	TGTGCCATCAGGAAAGGGGAAGCTGGAAACACCATATATTTT	CAIRKGEAGNTIYF
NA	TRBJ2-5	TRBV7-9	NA	TGTGCCAGCAGCTCCCCGGGAAGGGAGACCCAGTACTTC	CASSSPGRETQYF
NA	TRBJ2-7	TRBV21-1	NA	TGTGCCAGCAGCAATATCCGGGGCGGGAGGGCCTACGAGCAGTACTTC	CASSNIRGGRAYEQYF
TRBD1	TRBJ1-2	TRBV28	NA	TGTGCCAGCAGTTCGACGGGACAGGGGGCCCATGGCTACACCTTC	CASSSTGQGAHGYTF
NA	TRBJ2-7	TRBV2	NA	TGTGCCAGCAGGACCTCTAGCTTAATTGGTCACGAGCAGTACTTC	CASRTSSLIGHEQYF
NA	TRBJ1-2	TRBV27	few	TGTGCCAGCAGTTTACGGGGGGGGTTGGCTAAGGGCTACACCTTC	CASSLRGGLAKGYTF
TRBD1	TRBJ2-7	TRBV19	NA	TGTGCCAGTAGTTTCTCACAGGGGGGCGGCTACGAGCAGTACTTC	CASSFSQGGGYEQYF
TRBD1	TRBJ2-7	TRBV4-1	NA	TGCGCCAGCAGCTTCTCAGGGACAGAGGGCTACGAGCAGTACTTC	CASSFSGTEGYEQYF
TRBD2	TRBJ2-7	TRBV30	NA	TGTGCCTGGAGTGTAGGCGGGAGGGCCGTGCATGAGCAGTACTTC	CAWSVGGRAVHEQYF
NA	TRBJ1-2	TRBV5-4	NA	TGTGCCAGCAGCTTGACTTCCCAGGGTAGCTATGGCTACACCTTC	CASSLTSQGSYGYTF
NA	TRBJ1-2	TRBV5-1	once	TGCGCCAGCAGCTTGGAAGGTGTAGGGACTCTAGGAAACTATGGCTACACCTTC	CASSLEGVGTLGNYGYTF
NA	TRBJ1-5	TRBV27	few	TGTGCCAGCAGTGAACGGGGGGCGGCTCAGCCCCAGCATTTT	CASSERGAAQPQHF
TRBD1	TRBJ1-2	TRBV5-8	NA	TGTGCCAGCAGCCTTCGGCAGGGGGTTAACTATGGCTACACCTTC	CASSLRQGVNYGYTF
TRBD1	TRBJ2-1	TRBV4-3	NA	TGCGCCAGCAGCCAAGGACAGGGATCCTACAATGAGCAGTTCTTC	CASSQGQGSYNEQFF
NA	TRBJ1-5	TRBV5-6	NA	TGTGCCAGCAGCTTATATGGACAGACGAATCAGCCCCAGCATTTT	CASSLYGQTNQPQHF
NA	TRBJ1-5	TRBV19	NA	TGTGCCAGTCGGGACACCAGCCTCAATCAGCCCCAGCATTTT	CASRDTSLNQPQHF
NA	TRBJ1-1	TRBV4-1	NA	TGCGCCAGCAGCCCCCTGCGGGCAGGGGCCTCCTTAAATGCTTTCTTT	CASSPLRAGASLNAFF
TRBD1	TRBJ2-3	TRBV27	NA	TGTGCCAGCAGTATAAAACAGGGGGCTTATAGCACAGATACGCAGTATTTT	CASSIKQGAYSTDTQYF
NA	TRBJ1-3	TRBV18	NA	TGTGCCAGCTACCCGGGGGAACTATCTGGAAACACCATATATTTT	CASYPGELSGNTIYF
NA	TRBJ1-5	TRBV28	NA	TGTGCCAGCAGTTTGTCCTCTGGGCCGAATAATCAGCCCCAGCATTTT	CASSLSSGPNNQPQHF
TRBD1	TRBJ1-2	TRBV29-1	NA	TGCAGCGTTGTGGGGACAGGGGGTGGCTACACCTTC	CSVVGTGGGYTF
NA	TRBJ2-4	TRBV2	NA	TGTGCCAGCACGGTGGGGGGGACACTAGCCAAAAACATTCAGTACTTC	CASTVGGTLAKNIQYF
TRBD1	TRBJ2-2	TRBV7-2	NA	TGTGCCAGCAGCCAGACCCGGACAGGGAGTTTTGGCGCCGGGGAGCTGTTTTTT	CASSQTRTGSFGAGELFF
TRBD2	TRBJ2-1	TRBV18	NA	TGTGCCAGCTCACCGGGGACTAGCGGGTACAATGAGCAGTTCTTC	CASSPGTSGYNEQFF
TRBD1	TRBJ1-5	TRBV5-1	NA	TGCGCCGGCAGCTTTGGGCCGGGACAGCAGAATCAGCCCCAGCATTTT	CAGSFGPGQQNQPQHF
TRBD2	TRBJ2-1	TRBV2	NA	TGTGCCAGCAGTGTCGGGAGGAACAATGAGCAGTTCTTC	CASSVGRNNEQFF
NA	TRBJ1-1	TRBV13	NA	TGTGCCAGCAGCTCCGGGGAGGCTGGGCTGAACACTGAAGCTTTCTTT	CASSSGEAGLNTEAFF
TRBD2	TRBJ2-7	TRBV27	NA	TGTGCCAGCAGTCTTACTAGCGGGTCCTACGAGCAGTACTTC	CASSLTSGSYEQYF
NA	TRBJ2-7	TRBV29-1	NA	TGCAGCGCCAAGGAGGGGAACGAGCAGTACTTC	CSAKEGNEQYF
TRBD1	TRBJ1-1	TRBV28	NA	TGTGCCAGCAGTTTAAGGGACAGAGGGTCCCTCACTGAAGCTTTCTTT	CASSLRDRGSLTEAFF
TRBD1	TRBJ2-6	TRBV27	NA	TGTGCCAGCAGACCGGGACAGGGGGCGGATGGGGCCAACGTCCTGACTTTC	CASRPGQGADGANVLTF
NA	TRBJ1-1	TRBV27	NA	TGTGCCAGCAGTTTATCCGGTTTGAACACTGAAGCTTTCTTT	CASSLSGLNTEAFF